The 18 T cell receptor beta chains given below trace back to one sample, sequenced in a study of cytomegalovirus exposure and HLA in healthy donors. Repertoires were generated with immunoSEQ multiplex PCR, while TCRdb's copy carries only in-frame clones and drops some. The sample has tens of thousands of clones; just under 95% are singletons. The sequenced sample consisted of PBMCs. All receptors come from a young man in good health and CMV-seronegative.

This chain links TRBV11-2 with TRBJ2-2; 7 nucleotides match TRBD1. The germline V gene has CDR1 SGHAT and CDR2 FQNNGV. The CDR3 runs 15 residues. The V segment lost 5 bases and the J segment 0 bases; nucleotides outside the gene matches: 3. The CDR3 DNA sequence: TGTGCCAGCAGCAGTGACAGGGCGAACACCGGGGAGCTGTTTTTT. It codes for CASSSDRANTGELFF.

The chain links TRBV28 to TRBJ2-5; TRBD2 matches 8 bases. V trimming: 1 base; J trimming: 1 base; junction bases outside the gene matches: 2. The CDR3 spans 15 residues. Germline V gives CDR1 MDHEN, CDR2 SYDVKM. In DNA, the CDR3 is TGTGCCAGCAGTTTATTCGGGGGGGGCCAAGAGACCCAGTACTTC. Residues: CASSLFGGGQETQYF. Full variable domain (missing parts from reference TRBV28 and TRBJ2-5): DVKVTQSSRYLVKRTGEKVFLECVQDMDHENMFWYRQDPGLGLRLIYFSYDVKMKEKGDIPEGYSVSREKKERFSLILESASTNQTSMYLCASSLFGGGQETQYFGPGTRLLVL.

The rearrangement links TRBV27 to TRBJ1-4; TRBD1 matches at 7 bases. Trimming took 5 bases from V and 3 from J; bases not matched to a gene: 6. Germline CDR1 reads MNHEY; CDR2 reads SMNVEV (reference sequence). The CDR3 is made up of 15 amino acids. The CDR3 DNA is TGTGCCAGCAGTCTCCGGGACAGTTCTAATGAAAAACTGTTTTTT. This translates into CASSLRDSSNEKLFF.

V usage is TRBV9 and J usage is TRBJ2-7; TRBD2 aligns across 7 bases. The CDR3 length is 12 residues. The germline gives CDR1 SGDLS, CDR2 YYNGEE. The V gene end was trimmed by 0 bases and the J gene end by 12 bases; junction bases not matched to a gene: 6. Written as DNA, the CDR3 is TGTGCCAGCAGCGTAGAGGGAGGGGCCTTGTACTTC. This codes for CASSVEGGALYF.

The chain joins TRBV5-4 to TRBJ1-1; 9 bases line up with TRBD1. V trimming: 6 bases; J trimming: 6 bases; junction bases outside the gene matches: 9. The germline gives CDR1 SGHNT, CDR2 YYREEE (reference sequence). The CDR3 length is 14 residues. For the CDR3, the DNA is TGTGCCAGCATGTTAGGGACAGGGACCCCTGAAGCTTTCTTT. Protein product: CASMLGTGTPEAFF.

This sequence joins TRBV2 and TRBJ1-2; the D gene is possibly TRBD1 (5 bases). The CDR3 contains 13 residues. Germline assignment: CDR1 SNHLY and CDR2 FYNNEI. Trimming shortened V by 4 bases and J by 4 bases, and 10 bases separated the two germline ends. Written as DNA, the CDR3 is TGTGCCAGCAGTGGGATGACAGCCTATGGCTACACCTTC. This gives the protein CASSGMTAYGYTF.

This chain uses TRBV27 with TRBJ2-3; D not resolved. The germline gives CDR1 MNHEY, CDR2 SMNVEV (reference sequence). The CDR3 spans 11 residues. V dropped 10 bases and J dropped 10 bases, with 15 bases sitting between them. CDR3 loop: CATRVREAQYF. Here the CDR3 DNA reads TGTGCCACCCGGGTCAGAGAAGCGCAGTATTTT.

The CDR3 DNA sequence: TGTGCCAGCAGCGGACTAGGGGGAGGGCCGAGAACCGGGGAGCTGTTTTTT. Protein product: CASSGLGGGPRTGELFF. The rearrangement uses TRBV25-1 and TRBJ2-2; D may be TRBD2 (7 bases). The CDR3 is made up of 17 amino acids. CDR1 and CDR2 (germline): MGHDK, SYGVNS. The V end lost 6 bases, the J end lost 5 bases, and 22 bases lay between the germline ends.

The J gene is TRBJ1-5, the V gene TRBV28; 8 bases agree with TRBD1. CDR3 size: 14 residues. CDR1 is MDHEN, CDR2 SYDVKM, per germline. V gave up 4 bases and J gave up 5 bases; unmatched junction bases: 4. CDR3 amino acids: CASSSGQGHQPQHF. DNA for the CDR3: TGTGCCAGCAGTTCAGGACAGGGTCATCAGCCCCAGCATTTT.

The V and J genes are TRBV10-2 and TRBJ2-3, with 10 bases fitting TRBD2. This CDR3 is built from 16 residues. J gave up 4 bases and V 3 bases, and 7 bases lay outside the gene matches. CDR1 and CDR2 from the germline V gene are WSHSY and SAAADI. CDR3 bases: TGCGCCAGCAGTGAAGGTAGCGGGAGGATCGCAGATACGCAGTATTTT. Translation gives CASSEGSGRIADTQYF.

The chain joins TRBV2 to TRBJ2-3, with D perhaps TRBD2 (5 bases). This CDR3 has 14 residues. CDR1 is SNHLY and CDR2 is FYNNEI in the germline V gene. V lost 6 bases, J lost 0 bases, and 10 bases lay in between. CDR3 DNA sequence: TGTGCCAGCAGGGCTAGGGAGAGCACAGATACGCAGTATTTT. It encodes CASRARESTDTQYF. The complete variable domain, with remaining parts taken from reference TRBV2 and TRBJ2-3, reads EPEVTQTPSHQVTQMGQEVILRCVPISNHLYFYWYRQILGQKVEFLVSFYNNEISEKSEIFDDQFSVERPDGSNFTLKIRSTKLEDSAMYFCASRARESTDTQYFGPGTRLTVL.

The chain has TRBV9 and TRBJ2-3; 8 bases agree with TRBD1. J was trimmed by 4 bases and V by 3 bases; bases with no gene match: 10. The germline gives CDR1 SGDLS, CDR2 YYNGEE. The CDR3 covers 16 residues. CDR3 nucleotides: TGTGCCAGCAGCGCGCACCCGGGACAGGAGTCAGATACGCAGTATTTT. Amino acid sequence: CASSAHPGQESDTQYF. Full variable domain (missing parts from reference TRBV9 and TRBJ2-3): DSGVTQTPKHLITATGQRVTLRCSPRSGDLSVYWYQQSLDQGLQFLIQYYNGEERAKGNILERFSAQQFPDLHSELNLSSLELGDSALYFCASSAHPGQESDTQYFGPGTRLTVL.

This rearrangement joins TRBV9 to TRBJ1-1; weak D call: TRBD1 (5 bases). Germline CDR1 is SGDLS and CDR2 is YYNGEE. The germline V and J ends were trimmed by 4 bases and 4 bases, with 11 bases remaining between them. CDR3 length: 13 residues. The CDR3 spells CASSFAGGTEAFF. The CDR3 coding sequence is TGTGCCAGCAGCTTCGCCGGGGGCACTGAAGCTTTCTTT.

This chain joins TRBV13 and TRBJ2-3; D unclear. With 0 bases removed from V and 0 bases from J, the gap between germline ends came to 7 bases. CDR3 length equals 15 residues. CDR1 is PRHDT, CDR2 FYEKMQ, per germline (reference sequence). The CDR3 spells CASSLGTGSTDTQYF. The CDR3 DNA reads TGTGCCAGCAGCTTAGGGACTGGAAGCACAGATACGCAGTATTTT. The variable domain in full, completed from reference TRBV13 and TRBJ2-3, reads AAGVIQSPRHLIKEKRETATLKCYPIPRHDTVYWYQQGPGQDPQFLISFYEKMQSDKGSIPDRFSAQQFSDYHSELNMSSLELGDSALYFCASSLGTGSTDTQYFGPGTRLTVL.

The chain links TRBV27 to TRBJ2-1; weak D call: TRBD2 (5 bases). Germline V CDR1 and CDR2: MNHEY, SMNVEV (reference sequence). The CDR3 length is 13 residues. V was pared by 6 bases and J by 6 bases, with 12 bases between. In DNA form, the CDR3 reads TGTGCCAGCAGAGATACTAGTTCCAATGAGCAGTTCTTC. Residues: CASRDTSSNEQFF.

The chain links TRBV28 to TRBJ2-2, with 9 bases matching TRBD1. V lost 6 bases to trimming and J lost 3 bases; unmatched junction nucleotides: 11. Germline lookup yields CDR1 MDHEN and CDR2 SYDVKM. This CDR3 is 17 amino acids long. CDR3 nucleotide sequence: TGTGCCAGCAGGCCTACAGGGGGCGGATGGGACACCGGGGAGCTGTTTTTT. It specifies CASRPTGGGWDTGELFF.

The chain employs TRBV18 and TRBJ2-1, with TRBD1 matching 9 bases. J lost 0 bases, V lost 0 bases, and 9 bases had no gene match. Germline V gene sequence: CDR1 KGHSH, CDR2 LQKENI. The CDR3 is 19 amino acids. CDR3 loop: CASSPPRQGGFSSYNEQFF. DNA of the CDR3: TGTGCCAGCTCACCACCCCGACAGGGGGGATTTAGCTCCTACAATGAGCAGTTCTTC. The complete variable domain, with remaining parts taken from reference TRBV18 and TRBJ2-1, reads NAGVMQNPRHLVRRRGQEARLRCSPMKGHSHVYWYRQLPEEGLKFMVYLQKENIIDESGMPKERFSAEFPKEGPSILRIQQVVRGDSAAYFCASSPPRQGGFSSYNEQFFGPGTRLTVL.

The rearrangement links TRBV10-1 to TRBJ2-2; D might be TRBD1 (5 bases). V was cut by 3 bases and J by 3 bases, with 5 bases left in between. Germline V gene data show CDR1 as WNHNN and CDR2 as SYGVQD (reference sequence). CDR3 size: 13 residues. The DNA of the CDR3 is TGCGCCAGCAGTGACAGGGACACCGGGGAGCTGTTTTTT. Amino acid sequence: CASSDRDTGELFF.